One and the same sample provided the 28 T cell receptor beta chains below, sequenced in a study of T cell responses to AZD1222 COVID-19 vaccine. Profiling relied on immunoSEQ multiplex PCR, and the TCRdb table lists in-frame clones only, not all of them. The data show 65,000 to 85,000 clones, about 80% seen once. Sequenced material: peripheral blood, taken 28 days after the second AZD1222 dose. The receptors shown here come from an adult who received the AZD1222 COVID-19 vaccine.

This clone was counted a few times. The J gene is TRBJ1-2, the V gene TRBV28; a weak D match, TRBD1 (5 bases). V shed 6 bases and J shed 4 bases, with 15 bases lying between them. The CDR3 runs to 14 residues. Germline lookup yields CDR1 MDHEN and CDR2 SYDVKM. The CDR3 region is CASRQFREPYGYTF. CDR3 in DNA: TGTGCCAGCAGGCAATTCAGGGAGCCCTATGGCTACACCTTC.

The chain recombines TRBV7-8 with TRBJ1-3; 7 bases fit TRBD1. The CDR3 has 17 residues. The trim removed 5 bases at V and 0 bases at J, leaving 10 bases unmatched. Germline CDR1 reads SGHVS; CDR2 reads FQNEAQ. CDR3 nucleotide sequence: TGTGCCAGCAGCGGGAGGACAGGCGCCTTCTCTGGAAACACCATATATTTT. It yields the protein CASSGRTGAFSGNTIYF. Full variable domain (rest looked up from reference TRBV7-8 and TRBJ1-3): GAGVSQSPRYKVAKRGQDVALRCDPISGHVSLFWYQQALGQGPEFLTYFQNEAQLDKSGLPSDRFFAERPEGSVSTLKIQRTQQEDSAVYLCASSGRTGAFSGNTIYFGEGSWLTVV.

The chain links TRBV30 to TRBJ2-2; weak D call: TRBD2 (5 bases). CDR1 GTSNPN and CDR2 SVGIG come from the germline V gene (reference sequence). The length of the CDR3 is 13 residues. Trimming took 4 bases from V and 6 from J, leaving 12 bases between them. In DNA form, the CDR3 reads TGTGCCTGGATACGGCGGGCCCCCGGGGAGCTGTTTTTT. Its protein product is CAWIRRAPGELFF.

The V call is TRBV5-6, the J call TRBJ1-6; D uncertain. Germline-derived CDR1 and CDR2 are SGHDT and YYEEEE. Trimming stripped 3 bases from V and 4 bases from J, with 14 bases between. CDR3 size: 16 residues. CDR3 sequence (DNA): TGTGCCAGCAGCTCGGTTAGGATCAATTATAATTCACCCCTCCACTTT. Its protein is CASSSVRINYNSPLHF.

The chain recombines TRBV2 with TRBJ2-5; 8 bases map to TRBD1. The junction had 9 bases not matched to a gene; V was cut back by 6 bases and J by 3 bases. The germline gives CDR1 SNHLY, CDR2 FYNNEI. The length of the CDR3 is 15 residues. The CDR3 coding sequence is TGTGCCAGCAGAGGGCGGCCGACAGGGGAAGAGACCCAGTACTTC. Residues: CASRGRPTGEETQYF.

This clone was seen a single time. The V call is TRBV10-3, the J call TRBJ1-5; 9 nucleotides line up with TRBD1. This CDR3 is built from 14 residues. Germline loops: CDR1 ENHRY, CDR2 SYGVKD. Trimming took 6 bases from V and 8 from J; bases not matched to a gene: 8. The CDR3 DNA sequence: TGTGCCATCAGCACGGGACAGGGTGAGGAGCCCCAGCATTTT. Its translation: CAISTGQGEEPQHF.

The chain couples TRBV9 to TRBJ2-2; TRBD1 agrees at 12 bases. J lost 5 bases, V lost 3 bases, and 5 bases had no gene match. The CDR3 is made up of 16 amino acids. Germline CDR1 reads SGDLS; CDR2 reads YYNGEE. As DNA, the CDR3 is TGTGCCAGCAGCGGGAGGGACAGGGGGCGGACCGGGGAGCTGTTTTTT. Protein sequence: CASSGRDRGRTGELFF.

The chain joins TRBV7-9 to TRBJ1-5, with D unclear. The ends were cut back, 1 base at V and 2 bases at J, with 0 bases in the middle. The CDR3 runs to 12 residues. Germline V lookup: CDR1 SEHNR, CDR2 FQNEAQ (reference sequence). CDR3 in DNA: TGTGCCAGCAGCTTAGGCAATCAGCCCCAGCATTTT. Translating gives CASSLGNQPQHF.

The chain carries TRBV29-1 and TRBJ1-1; 7 nucleotides align to TRBD1. V was pared by 4 bases and J by 0 bases, with 5 bases of the junction left unmatched. This CDR3 has 14 residues. Germline loops: CDR1 SQVTM, CDR2 ANQGSEA. The CDR3, as DNA: TGCAGCGTTGCCCCCGGGACAGTGAACACTGAAGCTTTCTTT. Its protein is CSVAPGTVNTEAFF. The whole variable domain, filled in from reference TRBV29-1 and TRBJ1-1, reads SAVISQKPSRDICQRGTSLTIQCQVDSQVTMMFWYRQQPGQSLTLIATANQGSEATYESGFVIDKFPISRPNLTFSTLTVSNMSPEDSSIYLCSVAPGTVNTEAFFGQGTRLTVV.

The CDR3 here is CASSQVAGVVYEQYF. The CDR3 DNA is TGCGCCAGCAGCCAAGTTGCAGGGGTGGTCTACGAGCAGTACTTC. The V and J genes are TRBV4-3 and TRBJ2-7; D is possibly TRBD1 (6 bases). V was trimmed by 1 base and J by 3 bases, leaving 13 bases between them. In germline, CDR1 is LGHNA, CDR2 YSLEER. This CDR3 has 15 amino acids.

This sequence joins TRBV11-2 and TRBJ2-7; D unclear. Trimming shortened V by 0 bases and J by 2 bases, and 8 bases separated the two germline ends. Germline V gene data show CDR1 as SGHAT and CDR2 as FQNNGV. CDR3 length: 14 residues. Written as DNA, the CDR3 is TGTGCCAGCAGCTTAGAACCGACAACCTACGAGCAGTACTTC. Amino acid sequence: CASSLEPTTYEQYF.

This clone occurred a few times. The CDR3: CASTPLVGTLPYF. For the CDR3, the DNA is TGTGCCAGCACTCCCTTGGTAGGGACCCTCCCCTATTTT. The chain is built from TRBV2 and TRBJ2-3; D is perhaps TRBD1 or TRBD2 (5 bases each). Germline loops: CDR1 SNHLY, CDR2 FYNNEI. The V gene lost 7 bases and the J gene lost 15 bases, with 23 bases spanning the gap. This CDR3 region has 13 residues.

The chain is built from TRBV12-5 and TRBJ1-4; unclear D gene. The CDR3 totals 16 residues. Germline-derived CDR1 and CDR2 are LGHNT and FRNRAP. Trimming removed 1 base at V and 3 bases at J, with 12 bases between. The CDR3 DNA reads TGTGCTAGTGGTTTGGCCAGCCCTGCCGCTAATGAAAAACTGTTTTTT. It is translated as CASGLASPAANEKLFF. The whole variable domain, remainder taken from reference TRBV12-5 and TRBJ1-4, is DARVTQTPRHKVTEMGQEVTMRCQPILGHNTVFWYRQTMMQGLELLAYFRNRAPLDDSGMPKDRFSAEMPDATLATLKIQPSEPRDSAVYFCASGLASPAANEKLFFGSGTQLSVL.

The chain recombines TRBV10-3 with TRBJ2-3, with unresolved D. From germline, CDR1 is ENHRY and CDR2 SYGVKD. This CDR3 contains 14 residues. Trimming shortened V by 10 bases and J by 3 bases, and 17 bases separated the two germline ends. CDR3 DNA: TGTGCCACACTAAGCTCACTTGGTACAGATACGCAGTATTTT. It codes for CATLSSLGTDTQYF.

The J gene is TRBJ1-3, the V gene TRBV30, with D hard to call. CDR3 size: 12 residues. The ends were cut back, 4 bases at V and 3 bases at J, with 7 bases in the middle. Germline CDR1 reads GTSNPN; CDR2 reads SVGIG (reference sequence). The CDR3 sequence: CAWISVGNTIYF. Here the CDR3 DNA reads TGTGCCTGGATCTCTGTTGGAAACACCATATATTTT.

This clone was seen a handful of times. This chain links TRBV12-3 or TRBV12-4 with TRBJ1-2; D is uncertain. Trimming took 5 bases from V and 0 from J, leaving 7 bases between them. This CDR3 is 13 amino acids long. In DNA, the CDR3 is TGTGCCAGCAGTACTAATCCTAACTATGGCTACACCTTC. Translated: CASSTNPNYGYTF.

This rearrangement joins TRBV10-1 to TRBJ2-3; 10 nucleotides match TRBD2. Germline loops: CDR1 WNHNN, CDR2 SYGVQD (reference sequence). The CDR3 has 16 amino acids. The V segment lost 2 bases and the J segment 6 bases; nucleotides outside the gene matches: 8. The CDR3: CASSEGSGGARDTQYF. The CDR3 DNA reads TGCGCCAGCAGTGAGGGGAGCGGGGGGGCCCGGGATACGCAGTATTTT.

This sequence joins TRBV19 and TRBJ1-1; D might be TRBD1 (5 bases). The ends were cut back, 4 bases at V and 1 base at J, with 13 bases in the middle. CDR3 length equals 15 residues. Germline assignment: CDR1 LNHDA and CDR2 SQIVND (reference sequence). In nucleotides, the CDR3 is TGTGCCAGTAGTAGATCGGCAGGGCCGAACACTGAAGCTTTCTTT. It codes for CASSRSAGPNTEAFF.

The J gene is TRBJ2-7, the V gene TRBV7-2, with 10 nucleotides matching TRBD2. The CDR3 has 16 residues. Germline V gene sequence: CDR1 SGHTA, CDR2 FQGNSA. J lost 2 bases, V lost 6 bases, and 10 bases had no gene match. This CDR3 is CASSLSATSGAYEQYF. In DNA form, the CDR3 reads TGTGCCAGCAGTCTTAGCGCTACTAGCGGGGCCTACGAGCAGTACTTC. The full variable domain, its missing parts supplied by reference TRBV7-2 and TRBJ2-7, is GAGVSQSPSNKVTEKGKDVELRCDPISGHTALYWYRQSLGQGLEFLIYFQGNSAPDKSGLPSDRFSAERTGGSVSTLTIQRTQQEDSAVYLCASSLSATSGAYEQYFGPGTRLTVT.

The V gene is TRBV4-3, the J gene TRBJ1-5; D gene uncertain. Germline loops: CDR1 LGHNA, CDR2 YSLEER. V was shortened by 1 base and J by 4 bases, with 5 bases between the two germline ends. This CDR3 has 13 amino acids. The CDR3 DNA reads TGCGCCAGCAGCCAAGCCATGAATCAGCCCCAGCATTTT. Translated: CASSQAMNQPQHF.

This clone was counted between two and nine times. The rearrangement links TRBV6-1 to TRBJ2-2; D call uncertain. This CDR3 has 14 amino acids. V lost 1 base and J lost 3, with 6 bases in between. CDR1 and CDR2 (germline): MNHNS, SASEGT. The chain's CDR3 is CASSEGTDTGELFF. Written as DNA, the CDR3 is TGTGCCAGCAGTGAAGGTACAGACACCGGGGAGCTGTTTTTT.

V and J are TRBV19 and TRBJ1-5; no definite D call. The CDR3 is 14 residues long. The germline V and J ends were trimmed by 3 bases and 2 bases, with 8 bases remaining between them. Per the germline V gene, CDR1 is LNHDA and CDR2 is SQIVND (reference sequence). Written as DNA, the CDR3 is TGTGCCAGTAGTATCCTTGAGGGCAATCAGCCCCAGCATTTT. Residues: CASSILEGNQPQHF.

The rearrangement joins TRBV11-3 to TRBJ2-1; 9 bases line up with TRBD1. The CDR3 contains 15 residues. The germline gives CDR1 SGHNT, CDR2 YENEEA. Trimming cost V 3 bases and J 4 bases; bases outside gene matches: 4. CDR3 nucleotide sequence: TGTGCCAGCAGCTTGGACAGGGGACTTTACAATGAGCAGTTCTTC. Translation gives CASSLDRGLYNEQFF.

V usage is TRBV6-9 and J usage is TRBJ1-3; D remains ambiguous. CDR1 and CDR2 (germline): MNHGY, SVAAGI. The CDR3 covers 15 residues. V was shortened by 3 bases and J by 0 bases, with 9 bases between the two germline ends. The CDR3 DNA reads TGTGCCAGCAGTTACGAGGGATCCTCTGGAAACACCATATATTTT. Amino acid sequence: CASSYEGSSGNTIYF.

The chain recombines TRBV18 with TRBJ1-1; 7 bases are a match to TRBD1. The CDR3 is 14 residues long. Per germline, CDR1 KGHSH and CDR2 LQKENI. J gave up 3 bases and V 5 bases, and 6 bases lay outside the gene matches. The CDR3 loop is CASSAGQSHTEAFF. In nucleotides, the CDR3 is TGTGCCAGCTCAGCGGGACAGTCCCACACTGAAGCTTTCTTT.

This chain links TRBV11-2 with TRBJ2-7, with unresolved D. This CDR3 comprises 15 residues. The V end lost 4 bases, the J end lost 3 bases, and 16 bases lay between the germline ends. CDR1 SGHAT and CDR2 FQNNGV come from the germline V gene. The CDR3 nucleotides read TGTGCCAGCAGCTCTAACCCTTTAGGATTCTACGAGCAGTACTTC. Protein: CASSSNPLGFYEQYF. The variable domain in full, completed from reference TRBV11-2 and TRBJ2-7, reads EAGVAQSPRYKIIEKRQSVAFWCNPISGHATLYWYQQILGQGPKLLIQFQNNGVVDDSQLPKDRFSAERLKGVDSTLKIQPAKLEDSAVYLCASSSNPLGFYEQYFGPGTRLTVT.

The rearrangement uses TRBV6-5 and TRBJ1-1; D remains ambiguous. The germline V and J ends were trimmed by 5 bases and 3 bases, with 4 bases remaining between them. Per the germline V gene, CDR1 is MNHEY and CDR2 is SVGAGI. This CDR3 is 11 amino acids long. The CDR3 spells CASSRDTEAFF. As DNA, the CDR3 is TGTGCCAGCAGTCGGGACACTGAAGCTTTCTTT.

This clone was observed a handful of times. The chain recombines TRBV2 with TRBJ2-7, with no clear D. Deletions cut 2 bases from V and 4 bases from J, with 6 bases between. This CDR3 is 12 amino acids long. Germline-derived CDR1 and CDR2 are SNHLY and FYNNEI. CDR3: CASSEFMYEQYF. The CDR3 region has the DNA TGTGCCAGCAGTGAATTTATGTACGAGCAGTACTTC.